The entry below gives a single T cell receptor beta chain sequence along with its context. This clonotype was seen repeatedly, ten times or more. Its antigen is not yet known. Within one base of it there is no much larger clone, and no base qualities were kept. Spanning cysteine to phenylalanine, the CDR3 consists of 16 amino acids. Of all the DNA, just the CDR3 is kept, 48 bases in frame from base 1. The V end loses 1 base and the J end loses 2 bases, and a stretch of 14 bases separates them. CDR1 and CDR2 are drawn from the germline V gene: SGHRS, YFSETQ. These data come from a study of CD8 T cells in ankylosing spondylitis (dated by TCRdb to 2016 to 2017). Notes on the research overall: The study set out to find disease-linked TCR variants by profiling T cell receptor beta repertoires in ankylosing spondylitis patients and healthy donors. In total, the full study cohort was made up of approximately 99 healthy donors and 25 to 30 ankylosing spondylitis patients. Peripheral blood was sampled, and synovial fluid was additionally collected from ankylosing spondylitis patients. What the study reported, not specific to this receptor: A CD8+ phenotype was shown by the disease-linked clones, which were found at relatively low frequencies in peripheral blood. Some motif variants were previously reported in synovial fluid and blood of reactive arthritis patients, suggesting common disease-initiation mechanisms. A TCR beta motif of several highly homologous amino acid variants appeared characteristic of blood from ankylosing spondylitis patients. The disease-linked clones were reported to be significantly enriched in matched synovial fluid samples from ankylosing spondylitis patients.

Reads for this sample came from an Illumina HiSeq 2500. TCR beta libraries were prepared by quantitative 5'-RACE with molecular barcodes. Per the original workflow: To identify disease-linked TCR variants, a new computational method was used, one built on a probabilistic model of VDJ rearrangement. TCRdb trimmed the raw reads at Q25, called clones with MiXCR and kept productive beta chains. Rows matching on CDR3 protein sequence are summarized as one entry with the most common DNA and genes. The V and J calls were not made by the authors but by TCRdb's processing. The sample profile shows 200,000 to 300,000 distinct CDR3 sequences; about 10% of them were found once. The biggest ten clones account for about 3% of the sample.

Input material: blood, either unsorted or a sorted T cell fraction (not recorded which). The receptor was isolated from a male donor with ankylosing spondylitis or in good health (not recorded which). This sequence uses TRBV5-1 and TRBJ2-3, with the D segment identity uncertain. Here the CDR3 is given as CASSLKLDNPTDTQYF. The DNA is TGCGCCAGCAGCTTGAAGTTAGATAACCCCACAGATACGCAGTATTTT. This CDR3, with the reference TRBV5-1 and TRBJ2-3 proteins standing in past its ends, gives the full variable domain KAGVTQTPRYLIKTRGQQVTLSCSPISGHRSVSWYQQTPGQGLQFLFEYFSETQRNKGNFPGRFSGRQFSNSRSEMNVSTLELGDSALYLCASSLKLDNPTDTQYFGPGTRLTVL.